This TCR beta chain was identified in a study of beta chain features in type 1 diabetes. Sequencing targeted expressed TCRB transcripts, as all isolated RNA had been reverse transcribed. TCRdb's table, derived via immunoSEQ multiplex PCR, lists solely in-frame clones and lacks some. The sample contains about 360,000 clones, over 10% of which appear only once. This clone was seen only a few times. Germline CDR1 and CDR2: KGHSH and LQKENI. Trimming at V came to 8 bases and at J to 5 bases, leaving 7 bases not matched to a gene. This CDR3 spans 14 amino acids. J is TRBJ2-5 and V is TRBV18; 11 bases line up with TRBD1. Sequencing was carried out using naive CD4+ T cells from blood. The origin of this receptor is a man in his late teens or twenties in good health. CDR3 sequence: CASRGTGGPETQYF. In DNA, the CDR3 is TGTGCCAGCCGCGGGACAGGGGGACCGGAGACCCAGTACTTC.